This TCR beta chain is from a study of cytomegalovirus exposure and HLA in healthy donors (dated by TCRdb to about 2017). Notes on the research overall: A later analysis indicated that the roughly 130 validation repertoires were generated on the platform also employed for the approximately 690 repertoires of the first cohort. The study aimed to test whether cataloging public T cell receptors could reveal signatures of past pathogen exposure. A separate validation cohort of approximately 120 different subjects was used in addition to the 666-subject first cohort. High-throughput TCR immunosequencing, statistical association of individual TCRs with disease status, and machine learning were combined to predict cytomegalovirus infection status. Results and caveats for the whole study, not just this receptor: In vitro tests confirmed that a few of the cytomegalovirus-associated TCR beta chains recognize cytomegalovirus antigens. It was suggested by the authors that the approach could potentially be generalized to other disease states and immunological phenotypes. A total of 164 TCR beta chains were listed by the study as associated with cytomegalovirus. All 120 or so repertoires were used to score co-occurrence in the validation cohort in a later analysis, because that analysis had no HLA typing for the cohort. The classifier was reported to diagnose cytomegalovirus status with high specificity and sensitivity in both the original cohort and the validation cohort. Most TCR sequences were seen in very few donors, while some public TCRs were found in many individuals. A later analysis found that TCRs clustered in the first cohort also tended to co-occur in the 100 to 150 validation repertoires, with roughly 95% of cluster scores above 0.

As concerns this clone: No cognate antigen has been identified for it. There are no base qualities to consult, and no much larger clone falls within one base.

Donors formed part of the validation cohort, which comprised about 130 subjects and was distinct from the first cohort of under 850 subjects. The library was prepared using the immunoSEQ multiplex PCR assay. The study's processing was this. A statistical classification framework was built to diagnose cytomegalovirus status from the catalog of TCR beta chain sequences. The clones in this table, taken by TCRdb from immuneACCESS, are in-frame only. Not every clone is retained; where verified, under half of the shortfall comes from an unresolved V gene, and the cause of the rest is unknown. V and J calls and clone size are copied from that table; D and trimming were computed from the DNA. The sample table contains more than 110,000 clones; only one count was recorded for less than 90% of them. Approximately 3% of the sample belongs to the ten largest clones. From the cysteine up to the phenylalanine, the CDR3 has a length of 14 residues. Of the read, only the CDR3 DNA is kept; its 42 bases are in frame from base 1. From the germline V gene, CDR1 is ENHRY and CDR2 is SYGVKD. The germline V end is reduced by 5 bases and the J end by 2 bases; junction bases left unmatched: 4.

This receptor chain uses TRBV10-3 and TRBJ1-1; 8 bases in the middle match TRBD1. This receptor was obtained from a young man in good health and CMV-seronegative. The source material was PBMCs. CDR3 protein: CAISKTGENTEAFF. The bases are TGTGCCATCAGTAAGACAGGGGAAAACACTGAAGCTTTCTTT.